This TCR beta chain was captured by sequencing in a study of shared T cell receptors in the human thymus. The table lists this clone with a count of one. Here immunoSEQ multiplex PCR was the method, and the copy in TCRdb shows in-frame clones only, minus some. Altogether about 540,000 clones are present, 75% to 85% being singletons, with the ten largest covering more than 0.01%. The sample was also linked to a second study, of human thymus T cells. That investigation notes: During corrective heart surgery, resections were taken, and the thymus tissue came from them.

The sequence was collected from a boy under two years old with a congenital heart defect. Sequencing input: thymocytes.

CDR3 residues: CASSYLGGDRGTEAFF. The CDR3 DNA follows: TGTGCCAGCAGTTACCTCGGGGGCGACAGGGGAACTGAAGCTTTCTTT. The J gene is TRBJ1-1, the V gene TRBV6-5; 8 bases line up with TRBD1. There are 16 residues in the CDR3. From germline, CDR1 is MNHEY and CDR2 SVGAGI. V shed 2 bases, J shed 5 bases, and the junction held 10 bases outside the gene matches.